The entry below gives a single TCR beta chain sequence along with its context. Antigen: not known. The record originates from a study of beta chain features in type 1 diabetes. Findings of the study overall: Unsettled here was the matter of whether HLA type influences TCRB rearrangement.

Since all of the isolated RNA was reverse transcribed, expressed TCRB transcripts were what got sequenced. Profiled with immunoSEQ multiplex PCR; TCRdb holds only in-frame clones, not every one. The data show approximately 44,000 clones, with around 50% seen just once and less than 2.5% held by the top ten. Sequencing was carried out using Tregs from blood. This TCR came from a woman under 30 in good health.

CDR3 loop: CASSFSTGDAGELFF. As DNA, the CDR3 is TGTGCCAGCAGCTTCTCTACAGGGGACGCCGGGGAGCTGTTTTTT. This rearrangement joins TRBV5-4 to TRBJ2-2; the match to TRBD1 covers 7 bases. V lost 2 bases to trimming and J lost 6 bases; unmatched junction nucleotides: 7. In germline, CDR1 is SGHNT, CDR2 YYREEE (reference sequence). This CDR3 contains 15 residues. The entire variable domain, with the rest obtained from reference TRBV5-4 and TRBJ2-2, is as follows: ETGVTQSPTHLIKTRGQQVTLRCSSQSGHNTVSWYQQALGQGPQFIFQYYREEENGRGNFPPRFSGLQFPNYSSELNVNALELDDSALYLCASSFSTGDAGELFFGEGSRLTVL.